This T cell receptor (beta chain) was recorded in a study of blood T cell repertoires in COVID-19. The wider study: Samples representing acute and convalescent COVID-19 were sourced from the United States, Italy and Spain. PBMCs, B-cell-depleted T cells, or T cells provided the cDNA or gDNA that made up the material.

The CDR3 loop spans 11 amino acids. CDR1 and CDR2 from the germline V gene are SGDLS and YYNGEE. Trimming took 4 bases from V and 7 from J, leaving 5 bases between them. Assignment of participants to cohorts was predicated upon participant-reported clinical history. Cohort 3 recovery required two negative PCRs, clearance, or symptom resolution. Some clones are missing from TCRdb's copy, which holds only in-frame ones; the method was immunoSEQ multiplex PCR. Among roughly 500,000 clones listed, approximately 90% were seen once. This clone was counted only a few times. The sequence was collected from a woman in her 40s who had recovered from COVID-19. The chain employs TRBV9 and TRBJ2-2; D unclear. Sequenced: PBMCs or T cells enriched from blood (not recorded which). This chain's CDR3 is CASSKSGELFF. The CDR3 nucleotides read TGTGCCAGCAGCAAGAGCGGGGAGCTGTTTTTT.